The 7 T cell receptor beta chains in this list originate from one sample, sequenced in a study of blood T cell repertoires in COVID-19. TCRdb's copy holds only in-frame clones and misses some; the assay was immunoSEQ multiplex PCR. The data show over 250,000 clones, roughly four fifths seen once. Sequenced: PBMCs or T cells enriched from blood (not recorded which). These receptor sequences come from a man aged 40-49 years who had been exposed to COVID-19.

The chain uses TRBV19 and TRBJ2-1; 11 bases fit TRBD2. Germline lookup yields CDR1 LNHDA and CDR2 SQIVND (reference sequence). V gave up 5 bases and J gave up 5 bases; unmatched junction bases: 11. The CDR3 has 17 residues. Here the CDR3 DNA reads TGTGCCAGTAGTCTCCACCTTGGGACTAGCGGCAACAATGAGCAGTTCTTC. Its protein product is CASSLHLGTSGNNEQFF.

The chain employs TRBV6-6 and TRBJ2-3; TRBD2 agrees at 8 bases. The J segment lost 2 bases and the V segment lost 6 bases, leaving 7 bases of the junction unmatched. This CDR3 is 15 amino acids long. Germline V gene lookup returns CDR1 MNHNY and CDR2 SVGAGI (reference sequence). CDR3 sequence: CASSRYGRDTDTQYF. The CDR3 DNA sequence: TGTGCCAGCAGCAGGTACGGGAGGGACACAGATACGCAGTATTTT.

The rearrangement uses TRBV2 and TRBJ1-1, with 7 bases matching TRBD1. Losses at the gene ends were 4 bases for V and 2 bases for J; bases not matched to a gene: 1. Germline lookup yields CDR1 SNHLY and CDR2 FYNNEI. There are 13 residues in the CDR3. The CDR3: CASSGDSNTEAFF. The DNA of the CDR3 is TGTGCCAGCAGTGGGGACAGCAACACTGAAGCTTTCTTT.

The chain is built from TRBV4-1 and TRBJ2-7; 12 nucleotides match TRBD2. The CDR3 length is 18 residues. The junction had 6 bases not matched to a gene; V was cut back by 0 bases and J by 0 bases. Germline CDR1 is MGHRA and CDR2 is YSYEKL. CDR3 region: CASSQETLAGGPSYEQYF. For the CDR3, the DNA is TGCGCCAGCAGCCAAGAAACGCTAGCGGGAGGGCCCTCCTACGAGCAGTACTTC.

This chain uses TRBV27 with TRBJ1-4, with TRBD1 as a possible D gene (6 bases). The CDR3 is 15 residues long. V gave up 5 bases and J gave up 6 bases, with 16 bases separating them. The V gene's germline CDR1 is MNHEY and CDR2 SMNVEV (reference sequence). The CDR3 is CASSTFQGKDEKLFF. The CDR3 DNA reads TGTGCCAGCAGTACCTTCCAGGGGAAAGATGAAAAACTGTTTTTT. Based on the CDR3 plus reference TRBV27 and TRBJ1-4, the full variable domain is EAQVTQNPRYLITVTGKKLTVTCSQNMNHEYMSWYRQDPGLGLRQIYYSMNVEVTDKGDVPEGYKVSRKEKRNFPLILESPSPNQTSLYFCASSTFQGKDEKLFFGSGTQLSVL.

V and J are TRBV9 and TRBJ2-2; TRBD1 matches 9 bases. CDR1 SGDLS and CDR2 YYNGEE come from the germline V gene. The CDR3 totals 15 residues. Trimming took 3 bases from V and 4 from J; bases not matched to a gene: 4. The DNA of the CDR3 is TGTGCCAGCAGCGGCGGGACAGGGATCACCGGGGAGCTGTTTTTT. Its translation is CASSGGTGITGELFF.

This chain links TRBV19 with TRBJ2-5; TRBD1 aligns across 9 bases. The germline V gene has CDR1 LNHDA and CDR2 SQIVND (reference sequence). The CDR3 extends over 14 amino acids. Unmatched junction bases numbered 6, after V lost 5 bases and J lost 5 bases. The CDR3 loop is CASSVNRGPETQYF. CDR3 sequence (DNA): TGTGCCAGTAGTGTTAACAGGGGGCCGGAGACCCAGTACTTC.